The 14 T cell receptor beta chains in this list originate from one sample, sequenced in a study of cytomegalovirus exposure and HLA in healthy donors. In the PCR, 60 Vbeta and 13 Jbeta primers were used. Clones were sequenced by immunoSEQ multiplex PCR, and TCRdb holds only the in-frame ones, with some missing. This table holds about 160,000 clones, about four fifths found once. The material sequenced was PBMCs. All receptors come from a girl under 18 in good health and CMV-seropositive.

V usage is TRBV19 and J usage is TRBJ2-5, with a tentative D call TRBD2 (6 bases). The CDR3 has 17 residues. In germline, CDR1 is LNHDA, CDR2 SQIVND (reference sequence). Trimming removed 5 bases from V and 0 bases from J, with 19 bases in between. The CDR3 bases are TGTGCCAGTAGTTTCTCTGGTAGCGGTAATTACCAAGAGACCCAGTACTTC. This translates into CASSFSGSGNYQETQYF.

The J gene is TRBJ2-1, the V gene TRBV10-3; D possibly corresponds to TRBD2 (7 bases). There are 19 residues in the CDR3. V dropped 0 bases and J dropped 5 bases, with 23 bases sitting between them. The germline gives CDR1 ENHRY, CDR2 SYGVKD. The CDR3 here is CAISESGGSTGSLHNEQFF. The CDR3 bases are TGTGCCATCAGTGAGTCCGGGGGGTCAACAGGGTCACTTCACAATGAGCAGTTCTTC.

This chain uses TRBV28 with TRBJ2-5, with D perhaps matching TRBD1 (5 bases). Germline CDR1 reads MDHEN; CDR2 reads SYDVKM. The V end lost 1 base, the J end lost 1 base, and 13 bases lay between the germline ends. The CDR3 length is 16 residues. The CDR3, as DNA: TGTGCCAGCAGTTTATCCAGCGCAGGGCTCCAAGAGACCCAGTACTTC. This encodes CASSLSSAGLQETQYF.

V gene TRBV19 combines with J gene TRBJ1-2; tentative D call: TRBD1 (5 bases). This CDR3 comprises 14 residues. Germline CDR1 reads LNHDA; CDR2 reads SQIVND (reference sequence). The V end lost 7 bases, the J end lost 4 bases, and 16 bases lay between the germline ends. CDR3 sequence (DNA): TGTGCCAGTACCCCTCTTGGACAATTCTATGGCTACACCTTC. It encodes CASTPLGQFYGYTF.

This sequence joins TRBV28 and TRBJ2-5; weak D call: TRBD1 (5 bases). Germline values: CDR1 MDHEN, CDR2 SYDVKM. The CDR3 is 14 residues long. The V gene lost 3 bases and the J gene lost 5 bases, with 13 bases spanning the gap. The CDR3 is CASSFAQAGETQYF. CDR3 DNA: TGTGCCAGCAGTTTTGCACAGGCCGGGGAGACCCAGTACTTC.

The genes are TRBV5-4 and TRBJ2-6, with 9 nucleotides matching TRBD1. The V and J ends lost 4 bases and 4 bases, in that order; junction bases with no gene match: 9. This CDR3 contains 17 residues. The V gene's germline CDR1 is SGHNT and CDR2 YYREEE (reference sequence). CDR3 nucleotides: TGTGCCAGCAGCCCCGCGGGACAGGGCTCCGGGGCCAACGTCCTGACTTTC. Amino acids: CASSPAGQGSGANVLTF.

V is TRBV5-6 and J is TRBJ1-1; 9 positions agree with TRBD1. With V trimmed by 5 bases and J by 5 bases, 4 bases remained unmatched. The germline V gene encodes CDR1 SGHDT and CDR2 YYEEEE. This CDR3 region has 13 residues. CDR3 bases: TGTGCCAGCAGTCAGACAGGGGGGACTGAAGCTTTCTTT. Protein: CASSQTGGTEAFF.

The V gene is TRBV30, the J gene TRBJ2-1; 8 bases agree with TRBD2. Losses at the gene ends were 4 bases for V and 4 bases for J; bases not matched to a gene: 6. The CDR3 has 14 residues. The germline CDR1 and CDR2 sequences are GTSNPN and SVGIG (reference sequence). For the CDR3, the DNA is TGTGCCTGGACTACGGGAGGGCCGTACAATGAGCAGTTCTTC. This encodes CAWTTGGPYNEQFF. Using reference TRBV30 and TRBJ2-1 for the parts outside the CDR3, the full variable domain is SQTIHQWPATLVQPVGSPLSLECTVEGTSNPNLYWYRQAAGRGLQLLFYSVGIGQISSEVPQNLSASRPQDRQFILSSKKLLLSDSGFYLCAWTTGGPYNEQFFGPGTRLTVL.

The chain combines TRBV19 with TRBJ2-5, with 8 nucleotides matching TRBD2. Germline CDR1 reads LNHDA; CDR2 reads SQIVND (reference sequence). The CDR3 runs to 15 residues. After removal of 5 bases from V and 5 bases from J, the junction contained 10 bases not matched to a gene. The CDR3 loop reads CASSPGTSYRETQYF. In DNA form, the CDR3 reads TGTGCCAGTAGTCCCGGGACTAGTTACCGGGAGACCCAGTACTTC.

This chain links TRBV5-1 with TRBJ1-5, with 8 bases matching TRBD1. V shed 3 bases, J shed 6 bases, and the junction held 5 bases outside the gene matches. The CDR3 loop spans 14 amino acids. Germline V gene lookup returns CDR1 SGHRS and CDR2 YFSETQ. The CDR3 nucleotides are TGCGCCAGCAGCTCAGGGGGCGCGGGTCAGCCCCAGCATTTT. This translates into CASSSGGAGQPQHF.

V usage is TRBV7-2 and J usage is TRBJ1-1; 9 nucleotides line up with TRBD1. Germline V CDR1 and CDR2: SGHTA, FQGNSA. V lost 3 bases, J lost 13 bases, and 15 bases stayed unmatched. The CDR3 has 15 amino acids. CDR3: CASSFTYPGQGNFFF. The CDR3 bases are TGTGCCAGCAGCTTTACTTACCCGGGACAGGGAAATTTTTTCTTT.

This chain connects TRBV5-1 to TRBJ2-2; 7 nucleotides line up with TRBD2. This CDR3 is built from 15 residues. V trimming: 1 base; J trimming: 4 bases; junction bases outside the gene matches: 4. Germline V gene lookup returns CDR1 SGHRS and CDR2 YFSETQ. CDR3 residues: CASSLPGGGTGELFF. The CDR3 DNA reads as TGCGCCAGCAGCTTGCCGGGCGGGGGCACCGGGGAGCTGTTTTTT.

With respect to this clone: The sample contains more than one DNA sequence encoding this CDR3. The V gene is TRBV28, the J gene TRBJ1-1, with TRBD1 identical over 7 bases. Germline values: CDR1 MDHEN, CDR2 SYDVKM. This CDR3 has 12 residues. J was trimmed by 5 bases and V by 5 bases; bases with no gene match: 2. CDR3 protein: CASSPRGTEAFF. CDR3 sequence (DNA): TGTGCCAGCAGTCCCAGGGGGACTGAAGCTTTCTTT.

This clone came up once. The chain is built from TRBV15 and TRBJ2-3; D might be TRBD2 (6 bases). V was clipped by 4 bases and J by 0 bases, with 17 bases between them. CDR3 length: 17 residues. CDR1 LNHNV and CDR2 YYDKDF come from the germline V gene (reference sequence). The CDR3 DNA reads TGTGCCACCAGCATTCGCCCCCCAGGGACTAGCACAGATACGCAGTATTTT. Protein: CATSIRPPGTSTDTQYF.